Below, 25 T cell receptor beta chains from the same sample are listed, as sequenced in a study of PD-L1 blockade in urothelial cancer. TCRdb keeps only in-frame clones here, not all; method: immunoSEQ multiplex PCR. The sample lists 55,000 or so clones, 84% seen once, with about 5.6% in the top ten. The sample was PBMCs, taken around atezolizumab (anti-PD-L1) treatment. All receptors come from a man aged 35 to 55 with urothelial cancer.

The chain links TRBV6-1 to TRBJ1-4; D uncertain. Deletions cut 1 base from V and 11 bases from J, with 14 bases between. The CDR3 runs to 14 residues. Looked up from germline, CDR1 is MNHNS and CDR2 is SASEGT. Here the CDR3 reads CASSEVLTREKLFF. The CDR3 DNA follows: TGTGCCAGCAGTGAAGTGCTTACAAGGGAGAAACTGTTTTTT.

In its sample, this clone ranks as medium-sized (0.01 to 0.1%). The chain recombines TRBV5-1 with TRBJ1-1, with D tentatively TRBD1 (5 bases). Per the germline V gene, CDR1 is SGHRS and CDR2 is YFSETQ. V dropped 4 bases and J dropped 3 bases, with 22 bases sitting between them. The CDR3 covers 17 residues. The CDR3 DNA reads TGCGCCAGCAGCCGGATTGGGGGGGTAGGGCGACACACTGAAGCTTTCTTT. This gives the protein CASSRIGGVGRHTEAFF.

The chain employs TRBV5-1 and TRBJ2-1, with 8 positions matching TRBD2. V lost 0 bases, J lost 5 bases, and 4 bases stayed unmatched. Looked up from germline, CDR1 is SGHRS and CDR2 is YFSETQ. This CDR3 has 15 residues. For the CDR3, the DNA is TGCGCCAGCAGCTTGGTAACGGGAGGGAACAATGAGCAGTTCTTC. It codes for CASSLVTGGNNEQFF.

In its sample, this clone was seen a few times. The chain is built from TRBV6-5 and TRBJ1-5; D ambiguous. The CDR3 spans 13 residues. Germline CDR1 reads MNHEY; CDR2 reads SVGAGI. Trimming stripped 5 bases from V and 4 bases from J, with 9 bases between. For the CDR3, the DNA is TGTGCCAGCAGTACTTCACGGAATCAGCCCCAGCATTTT. This translates into CASSTSRNQPQHF.

The chain joins TRBV20-1 to TRBJ1-2; no clear D. Germline CDR1 is DFQATT and CDR2 is SNEGSKA (reference sequence). The CDR3 is 11 amino acids. Trimming removed 0 bases from V and 7 bases from J, with 6 bases in between. CDR3 amino acids: CSARDPSGYTF. The CDR3 DNA reads as TGCAGTGCTAGAGACCCCAGTGGCTACACCTTC.

The genes are TRBV15 and TRBJ1-1, with unresolved D. In germline, CDR1 is LNHNV, CDR2 YYDKDF (reference sequence). V shed 1 base and J shed 5 bases, with 20 bases lying between them. The CDR3 extends over 17 amino acids. CDR3 nucleotide sequence: TGTGCCACCAGCAGAGGGAGCTACACCCTAAGTGATACTGAAGCTTTCTTT. Its protein is CATSRGSYTLSDTEAFF.

The chain joins TRBV4-1 to TRBJ2-3; TRBD1 aligns across 8 bases. V was clipped by 1 base and J by 3 bases; unmatched bases: 12. CDR3 length equals 18 residues. Germline CDR1 is MGHRA and CDR2 is YSYEKL. The CDR3 protein is CASSQVNLGTGGTDTQYF. The CDR3 DNA sequence: TGCGCCAGCAGCCAAGTTAATTTGGGGACAGGCGGTACAGATACGCAGTATTTT.

V gene TRBV7-9 combines with J gene TRBJ2-1, with 8 bases identical to TRBD2. The germline gives CDR1 SEHNR, CDR2 FQNEAQ (reference sequence). The CDR3 length is 15 residues. V was clipped by 5 bases and J by 7 bases; unmatched bases: 10. Here the CDR3 DNA reads TGTGCCAGCAGCACGCTAGCGGGTCCGGAGAATGAGCAGTTCTTC. Its translation is CASSTLAGPENEQFF.

DNA for the CDR3: TGTGCCAGTAGGGTGACAGGGGCTGGGGGCTACACCTTC. Its protein is CASRVTGAGGYTF. The chain has TRBV19 and TRBJ1-2; TRBD1 matches at 8 bases. The CDR3 has 13 amino acids. V lost 6 bases and J lost 8; bases outside the gene matches: 8. CDR1 and CDR2 from the germline V gene are LNHDA and SQIVND (reference sequence). Complete variable domain (other parts from reference TRBV19 and TRBJ1-2): DGGITQSPKYLFRKEGQNVTLSCEQNLNHDAMYWYRQDPGQGLRLIYYSQIVNDFQKGDIAEGYSVSREKKESFPLTVTSAQKNPTAFYLCASRVTGAGGYTFGSGTRLTVV.

Here the CDR3 DNA reads TGTGCCAGCAGCGTGGACATGTCCGGGGAGCTGTTTTTT. Translation gives CASSVDMSGELFF. The chain couples TRBV9 to TRBJ2-2, with TRBD1 as a possible D gene (5 bases). Germline V gene data show CDR1 as SGDLS and CDR2 as YYNGEE. V was pared by 2 bases and J by 6 bases, with 8 bases between. This CDR3 comprises 13 residues.

J is TRBJ2-3 and V is TRBV7-9, with no clear D. The V and J ends lost 5 bases and 2 bases respectively, with 11 bases between them. This CDR3 comprises 14 residues. From germline, CDR1 is SEHNR and CDR2 FQNEAQ (reference sequence). The CDR3 DNA reads as TGTGCCAGCAGCCCGAGCGAGAACACAGATACGCAGTATTTT. It is translated as CASSPSENTDTQYF.

The CDR3 DNA reads TGTGCCAGCAGCTTGCCCAGGGATTTCCGCTCCTACGAGCAGTACTTC. This gives the protein CASSLPRDFRSYEQYF. This chain links TRBV7-2 with TRBJ2-7, with TRBD1 as a possible D gene (5 bases). CDR1 is SGHTA and CDR2 is FQGNSA in the germline V gene. The V end lost 3 bases, the J end lost 0 bases, and 15 bases lay between the germline ends. The CDR3 has 16 residues.

A remark on this clone: Compared with germline, one end of the junction differs, possibly owing to a read error. The chain is built from TRBV7-7 and TRBJ2-5; 9 bases map to TRBD1. There are 15 residues in the CDR3. Germline assignment: CDR1 SSHAT and CDR2 FNYEAQ (reference sequence). CDR3 protein: CASSPTGGIAETQYF. In DNA form, the CDR3 reads TGTGCTAGCAGCCCAACAGGGGGCATAGCGGAGACCCAGTACTTC.

The chain combines TRBV30 with TRBJ2-2, with TRBD1 as a possible D gene (6 bases). Germline values: CDR1 GTSNPN, CDR2 SVGIG (reference sequence). CDR3 length: 13 amino acids. Trimming pared 3 bases from V and 4 bases from J, leaving 9 bases between. The CDR3 DNA follows: TGTGCCTGGAGGGGGACACTCACCGGGGAGCTGTTTTTT. The encoded protein is CAWRGTLTGELFF.

The CDR3 loop reads CASSLDRASTDTQYF. As DNA, the CDR3 is TGTGCCAGCAGCTTAGACAGGGCTAGCACAGATACGCAGTATTTT. The chain couples TRBV11-2 to TRBJ2-3; D is perhaps TRBD1 (5 bases). CDR1 is SGHAT and CDR2 is FQNNGV in the germline V gene. V lost 0 bases and J 0 bases, leaving 7 bases between the germline ends. There are 15 residues in the CDR3.

CDR3 region: CASSQDRPGGLRNTIYF. Here the CDR3 DNA reads TGCGCCAGCAGCCAAGACCGTCCGGGAGGACTTCGAAACACCATATATTTT. The chain recombines TRBV4-1 with TRBJ1-3; D unclear. CDR3 length equals 17 residues. V lost 0 bases, J lost 5 bases, and 17 bases lay in between. The V gene's germline CDR1 is MGHRA and CDR2 YSYEKL.

The rearrangement links TRBV5-4 to TRBJ1-1; D ambiguous. The V and J ends lost 2 bases and 7 bases respectively, with 12 bases between them. CDR1 is SGHNT and CDR2 is YYREEE in the germline V gene (reference sequence). The CDR3 extends over 13 amino acids. CDR3 sequence: CASSFSAMNEAFF. The CDR3 region has the DNA TGTGCCAGCAGCTTTAGCGCCATGAATGAAGCTTTCTTT.

The rearrangement uses TRBV7-6 and TRBJ2-2, with 8 bases lining up with TRBD2. V gave up 2 bases and J gave up 6 bases; unmatched junction bases: 2. The CDR3 is 14 residues long. Germline V gene data show CDR1 as SGHVS and CDR2 as FNYEAQ. DNA of the CDR3: TGTGCCAGCAGCTTAACAGCGGGAGCCGGGGAGCTGTTTTTT. As protein: CASSLTAGAGELFF.

The table lists this clone with a few counts. The J gene is TRBJ1-1, the V gene TRBV7-3; D perhaps matches TRBD1 (6 bases). The CDR3 loop spans 15 amino acids. Per germline, CDR1 SGHTA and CDR2 FQGTGA. V lost 3 bases, J lost 3 bases, and 14 bases lay in between. This chain's CDR3 is CASSFDTGTHTEAFF. CDR3 in DNA: TGTGCCAGCAGCTTCGACACCGGGACACACACTGAAGCTTTCTTT.

The chain combines TRBV6-5 with TRBJ2-2; TRBD1 matches at 8 bases. With 5 bases clipped from V and 2 bases from J, the junction kept 4 bases outside the gene matches. The CDR3 is made up of 15 amino acids. Germline lookup yields CDR1 MNHEY and CDR2 SVGAGI. The CDR3 protein is CASSGPGGNTGELFF. CDR3 nucleotides: TGTGCCAGCAGTGGCCCAGGGGGCAACACCGGGGAGCTGTTTTTT.

This clone showed up just once. This chain uses TRBV27 with TRBJ2-7, with 9 bases fitting TRBD2. The CDR3 extends over 14 amino acids. The germline gives CDR1 MNHEY, CDR2 SMNVEV (reference sequence). The V and J ends lost 2 bases and 6 bases, in that order; junction bases with no gene match: 5. The CDR3 coding sequence is TGTGCCAGCAGTTTACTAGCGGGAAACTTCGAGCAGTACTTC. It specifies CASSLLAGNFEQYF.

The chain links TRBV6-1 to TRBJ1-1, with 7 nucleotides matching TRBD1. J gave up 3 bases and V 8 bases, and 3 bases lay outside the gene matches. The CDR3 totals 12 residues. Germline CDR1 is MNHNS and CDR2 is SASEGT. The CDR3 loop reads CASFRGDTEAFF. The CDR3 DNA reads as TGTGCCAGCTTCAGGGGGGACACTGAAGCTTTCTTT.

The chain uses TRBV11-1 and TRBJ2-1; 9 nucleotides match TRBD2. The V gene end was trimmed by 6 bases and the J gene end by 1 base; junction bases not matched to a gene: 7. The germline V gene encodes CDR1 SGHAT and CDR2 FQDESV (reference sequence). This CDR3 is built from 16 residues. CDR3 loop: CASSPSSGTSYNEQFF. For the CDR3, the DNA is TGTGCCAGCAGTCCTTCTAGCGGGACGTCCTACAATGAGCAGTTCTTC.

The rearrangement uses TRBV29-1 and TRBJ2-6; no clear D. CDR3 length equals 14 residues. Trimming cost V 5 bases and J 2 bases, with 10 bases left between them. Germline V lookup: CDR1 SQVTM, CDR2 ANQGSEA. CDR3 sequence reads: CSVQNIAGANVLTF. Written as DNA, the CDR3 is TGCAGCGTTCAAAACATCGCTGGGGCCAACGTCCTGACTTTC.

This clone appeared a single time. V usage is TRBV27 and J usage is TRBJ1-1, with 7 bases that match TRBD1. The CDR3 extends over 14 amino acids. Germline loops: CDR1 MNHEY, CDR2 SMNVEV (reference sequence). V gave up 3 bases and J gave up 4 bases; unmatched junction bases: 5. In DNA, the CDR3 is TGTGCCAGCAGTTTCAACGACAGGGCCACTGAAGCTTTCTTT. This translates into CASSFNDRATEAFF.